Listed here are 4 T cell receptor beta chains from one sample, sequenced in a study of T cells after yellow fever vaccination (dated by TCRdb to the late 2010s). The treatment or condition label here, explained by the study, means: live attenuated yellow fever vaccine strain. Libraries came from 5' RACE. TCRdb records Illumina NovaSeq 6000 as the sequencer. The public reads were run again by TCRdb, first through fastp at Q25 and then through MiXCR, and only productive beta chains were kept. CDR3 protein sequences are deduplicated, and each keeps its most common genes and DNA. A total of some 320,000 distinct CDR3 sequences appear in this sample, 3.5% to 4.5% of them only once. The ten top clones hold approximately 19% of the sample. The sequenced sample was PBMCs, obtained 15 days after the yellow fever booster vaccination. All receptors come from a man aged 18 to 30 who received the YFV17D yellow fever vaccine.

This clonotype was counted at least ten times. The chain is built from TRBV10-3 and TRBJ1-5, with TRBD1 matching over 9 bases. The trim removed 5 bases at V and 5 bases at J, leaving 4 bases unmatched. The CDR3 runs 14 residues. Germline CDR1 and CDR2: ENHRY and SYGVKD. The CDR3 DNA reads as TGTGCCATCAGTCCGGGACAGGGCCATCAGCCCCAGCATTTT. As protein: CAISPGQGHQPQHF.

This clonotype was observed at least ten times. The chain links TRBV4-3 to TRBJ1-3; D unresolved. Trimming pared 1 base from V and 1 base from J, leaving 8 bases between. Germline lookup yields CDR1 LGHNA and CDR2 YSLEER. This CDR3 comprises 15 residues. The CDR3 spells CASSQGPGSGNTIYF. In DNA form, the CDR3 reads TGCGCCAGCAGCCAAGGTCCCGGGTCTGGAAACACCATATATTTT.

The rearrangement links TRBV27 to TRBJ2-6; a possible D gene is TRBD2 (5 bases). CDR3 size: 16 residues. V dropped 9 bases and J dropped 0 bases, with 15 bases sitting between them. Looked up from germline, CDR1 is MNHEY and CDR2 is SMNVEV (reference sequence). In DNA, the CDR3 is TGTGCCAGGGTTCCCGGGGAAAGCTCTGGGGCCAACGTCCTGACTTTC. Translation: CARVPGESSGANVLTF.

The table lists this clonotype with a few counts. The chain links TRBV4-3 to TRBJ2-3, with a tentative D call TRBD1 (6 bases). This CDR3 is built from 17 residues. Germline V gene data show CDR1 as LGHNA and CDR2 as YSLEER. V lost 3 bases, J lost 1 base, and 17 bases lay in between. DNA for the CDR3: TGCGCCAGCAGCCAGGCCACAGGGAGCTTCCGCACAGATACGCAGTATTTT. It specifies CASSQATGSFRTDTQYF.